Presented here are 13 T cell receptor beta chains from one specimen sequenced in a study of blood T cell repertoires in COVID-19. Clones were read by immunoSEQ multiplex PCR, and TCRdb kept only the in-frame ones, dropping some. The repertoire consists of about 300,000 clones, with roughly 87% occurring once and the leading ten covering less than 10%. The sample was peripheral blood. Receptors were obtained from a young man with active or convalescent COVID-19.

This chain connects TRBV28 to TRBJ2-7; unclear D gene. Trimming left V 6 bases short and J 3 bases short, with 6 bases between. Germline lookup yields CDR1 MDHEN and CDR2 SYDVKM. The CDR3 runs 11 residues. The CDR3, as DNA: TGTGCCAGCAGCCTAGGCTACGAGCAGTACTTC. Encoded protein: CASSLGYEQYF.

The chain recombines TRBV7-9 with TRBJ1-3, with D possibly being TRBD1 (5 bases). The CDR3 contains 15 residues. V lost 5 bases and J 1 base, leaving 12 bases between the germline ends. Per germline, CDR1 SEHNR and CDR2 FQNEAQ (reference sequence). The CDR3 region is CASSVGAYSGNTIYF. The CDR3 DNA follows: TGTGCCAGCAGCGTAGGGGCCTATTCTGGAAACACCATATATTTT.

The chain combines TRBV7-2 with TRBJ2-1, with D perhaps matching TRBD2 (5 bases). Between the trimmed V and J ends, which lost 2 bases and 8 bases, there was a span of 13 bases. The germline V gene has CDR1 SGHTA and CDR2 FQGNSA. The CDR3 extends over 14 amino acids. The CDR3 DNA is TGTGCCAGCAGCTTAATGGCTAGCTGGGATGAGCAGTTCTTC. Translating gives CASSLMASWDEQFF. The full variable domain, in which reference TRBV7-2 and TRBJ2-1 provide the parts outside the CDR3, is GAGVSQSPSNKVTEKGKDVELRCDPISGHTALYWYRQSLGQGLEFLIYFQGNSAPDKSGLPSDRFSAERTGGSVSTLTIQRTQQEDSAVYLCASSLMASWDEQFFGPGTRLTVL.

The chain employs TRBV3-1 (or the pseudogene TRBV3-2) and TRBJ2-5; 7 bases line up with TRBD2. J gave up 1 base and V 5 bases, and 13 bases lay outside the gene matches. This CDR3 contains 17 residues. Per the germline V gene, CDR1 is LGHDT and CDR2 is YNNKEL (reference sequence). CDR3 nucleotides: TGTGCCAGCAGCGAGAGTTGGGCTAGCGGTCGCCAAGAGACCCAGTACTTC. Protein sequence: CASSESWASGRQETQYF.

For the CDR3, the DNA is TGCGCCAGCAGCCAAGCGTGGGACGGGGGGAACACTGAAGCTTTCTTT. This translates into CASSQAWDGGNTEAFF. The chain joins TRBV4-1 to TRBJ1-1; D possibly corresponds to TRBD1 (5 bases). V lost 1 base to trimming and J lost 1 base, with 13 bases between them. The CDR3 has 16 amino acids. Germline V gives CDR1 MGHRA, CDR2 YSYEKL.

The CDR3 DNA reads as TGCGCCAGCAGCTTGAGAGGACAGGCCTACCCCAATGAGCAGTTCTTC. Protein sequence: CASSLRGQAYPNEQFF. This chain uses TRBV5-1 with TRBJ2-1; 7 nucleotides line up with TRBD1. The CDR3 consists of 16 residues. The germline CDR1 and CDR2 sequences are SGHRS and YFSETQ. With 1 base clipped from V and 6 bases from J, the junction kept 10 bases outside the gene matches.

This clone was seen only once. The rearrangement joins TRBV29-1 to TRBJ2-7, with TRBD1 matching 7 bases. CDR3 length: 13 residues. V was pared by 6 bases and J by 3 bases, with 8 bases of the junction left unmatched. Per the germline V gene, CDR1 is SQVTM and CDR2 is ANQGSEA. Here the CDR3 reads CSVAGGSNYEQYF. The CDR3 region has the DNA TGCAGCGTCGCAGGGGGTTCTAACTACGAGCAGTACTTC.

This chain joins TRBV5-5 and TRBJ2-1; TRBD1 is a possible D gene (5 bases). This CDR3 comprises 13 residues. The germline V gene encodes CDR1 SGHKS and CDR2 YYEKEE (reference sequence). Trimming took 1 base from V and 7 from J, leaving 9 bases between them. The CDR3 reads CASSLPGKNEQFF. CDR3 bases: TGTGCCAGCAGCTTGCCAGGGAAAAATGAGCAGTTCTTC.

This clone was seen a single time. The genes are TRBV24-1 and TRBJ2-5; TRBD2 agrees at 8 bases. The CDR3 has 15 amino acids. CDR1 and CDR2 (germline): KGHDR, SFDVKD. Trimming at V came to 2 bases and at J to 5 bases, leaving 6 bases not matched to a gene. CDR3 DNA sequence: TGTGCCACCAGTGATTCACGGGGGGGCCGCGAGACCCAGTACTTC. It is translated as CATSDSRGGRETQYF.

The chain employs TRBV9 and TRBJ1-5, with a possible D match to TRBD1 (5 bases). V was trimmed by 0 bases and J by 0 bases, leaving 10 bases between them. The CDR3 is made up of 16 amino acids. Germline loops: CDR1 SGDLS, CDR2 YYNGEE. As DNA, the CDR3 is TGTGCCAGCAGCGTAGCCAGGGTGAATAGCAATCAGCCCCAGCATTTT. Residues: CASSVARVNSNQPQHF.

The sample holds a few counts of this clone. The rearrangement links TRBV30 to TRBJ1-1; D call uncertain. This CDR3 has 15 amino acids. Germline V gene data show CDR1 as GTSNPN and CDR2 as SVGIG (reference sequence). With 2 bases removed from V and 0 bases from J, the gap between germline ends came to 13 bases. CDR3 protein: CAWSTRPLMNTEAFF. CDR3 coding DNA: TGTGCCTGGAGTACGAGGCCGCTGATGAACACTGAAGCTTTCTTT.

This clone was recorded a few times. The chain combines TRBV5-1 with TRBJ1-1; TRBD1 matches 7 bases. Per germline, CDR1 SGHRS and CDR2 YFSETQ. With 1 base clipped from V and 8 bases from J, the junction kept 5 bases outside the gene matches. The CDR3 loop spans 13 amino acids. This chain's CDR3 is CASSLTGTVEAFF. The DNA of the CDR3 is TGCGCCAGCAGCTTGACCGGGACAGTAGAAGCTTTCTTT.

CDR3: CASGYRGQETQYF. As DNA, the CDR3 is TGTGCCAGCGGTTACAGGGGGCAAGAGACCCAGTACTTC. The rearrangement links TRBV5-8 to TRBJ2-5; TRBD1 aligns across 8 bases. Germline CDR1 reads SGHTS; CDR2 reads YDEGEE. V lost 7 bases to trimming and J lost 2 bases; unmatched junction nucleotides: 4. This CDR3 is 13 amino acids long.